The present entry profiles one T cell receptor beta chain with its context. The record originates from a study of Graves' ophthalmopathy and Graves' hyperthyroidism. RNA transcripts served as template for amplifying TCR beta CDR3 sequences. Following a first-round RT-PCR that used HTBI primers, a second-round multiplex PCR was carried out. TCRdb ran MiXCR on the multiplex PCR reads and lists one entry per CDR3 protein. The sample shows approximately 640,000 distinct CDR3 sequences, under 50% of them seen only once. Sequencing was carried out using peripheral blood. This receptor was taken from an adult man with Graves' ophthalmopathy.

CDR3 DNA: TGTGCCAGCAGTGCTGGTGGACTAGCGGGAGTTTACGAGCAGTACTTC. Protein product: CASSAGGLAGVYEQYF. The J gene is TRBJ2-7, the V gene TRBV25-1; 13 bases map to TRBD2. Trimming at V came to 4 bases and at J to 4 bases, leaving 7 bases not matched to a gene. This CDR3 spans 16 amino acids. Germline V gives CDR1 MGHDK, CDR2 SYGVNS.